The 26 T cell receptor beta chains given below trace back to one sample, sequenced in a study of cytomegalovirus exposure and HLA in healthy donors. Researchers ran the PCR with 60 Vbeta and 13 Jbeta primers. Assay: immunoSEQ multiplex PCR; the TCRdb copy retains only in-frame clones and omits some. The data hold more than 95,000 clones, with approximately 78% observed a single time. Sequencing used PBMCs. The receptors stem from a woman aged 40 to 50 in good health and CMV-seronegative.

The rearrangement uses TRBV28 and TRBJ1-1, with unresolved D. The germline gives CDR1 MDHEN, CDR2 SYDVKM. The V and J ends lost 7 bases and 1 base respectively, with 10 bases between them. The CDR3 length is 13 residues. CDR3 bases: TGTGCCAGCATTTGGCCAGGGAACACTGAAGCTTTCTTT. Its protein is CASIWPGNTEAFF.

The rearrangement links TRBV28 to TRBJ1-4, with D possibly TRBD1 on 5 matching bases. The ends were cut back, 4 bases at V and 8 bases at J, with 14 bases in the middle. The CDR3 contains 14 residues. CDR1 MDHEN and CDR2 SYDVKM come from the germline V gene. This CDR3 is CASSSPQEGEKLFF. For the CDR3, the DNA is TGTGCCAGCAGTTCACCACAGGAGGGAGAAAAACTGTTTTTT.

This clone was found a few times. J is TRBJ2-4 and V is TRBV28, with 8 positions matching TRBD1. The CDR3 length is 16 residues. Germline CDR1 is MDHEN and CDR2 is SYDVKM. The V gene end was trimmed by 9 bases and the J gene end by 0 bases; junction bases not matched to a gene: 10. This chain's CDR3 is CASIEGQGLAKNIQYF. For the CDR3, the DNA is TGTGCCAGTATAGAAGGACAGGGATTAGCCAAAAACATTCAGTACTTC.

This rearrangement joins TRBV7-3 to TRBJ2-5, with D perhaps TRBD2 (7 bases). The germline V gene has CDR1 SGHTA and CDR2 FQGTGA. CDR3 length: 15 amino acids. Trimming pared 1 base from V and 7 bases from J, leaving 16 bases between. This CDR3 is CASSLKASGGGTQYF. The CDR3 DNA sequence: TGTGCCAGCAGCTTAAAGGCGTCGGGGGGCGGGACCCAGTACTTC.

This clone was seen only once. The genes are TRBV9 and TRBJ2-1, with 9 bases that match TRBD2. Trimming at V came to 1 base and at J to 8 bases, leaving 7 bases not matched to a gene. In germline, CDR1 is SGDLS, CDR2 YYNGEE. The CDR3 is made up of 15 amino acids. CDR3 bases: TGTGCCAGCAGCGTACAGTCTAGCGGGATTGATGAGCAGTTCTTC. Translated: CASSVQSSGIDEQFF.

V gene TRBV11-2 combines with J gene TRBJ2-7, with a tentative D call TRBD2 (5 bases). Germline V gene data show CDR1 as SGHAT and CDR2 as FQNNGV. This CDR3 region has 15 residues. V lost 6 bases to trimming and J lost 5 bases, with 20 bases between them. The CDR3, as DNA: TGTGCCAGCAGTTTGCACCGAGGACTGCTCGACGAGCAGTACTTC. Translation: CASSLHRGLLDEQYF.

The chain employs TRBV4-3 and TRBJ2-2; tentative D call: TRBD1 (7 bases). The V end was cut by 4 bases, the J end by 0 bases, with 12 bases between. Germline lookup yields CDR1 LGHNA and CDR2 YSLEER. The CDR3 length is 16 residues. Written as DNA, the CDR3 is TGCGCCAGCAGCCCAGGGGGACTTTCGAACACCGGGGAGCTGTTTTTT. Amino acid sequence: CASSPGGLSNTGELFF.

The rearrangement uses TRBV12-5 and TRBJ2-5, with no clear D. Trimming removed 1 base from V and 5 bases from J, with 5 bases in between. This CDR3 comprises 12 residues. From germline, CDR1 is LGHNT and CDR2 FRNRAP. CDR3 nucleotide sequence: TGTGCTAGTGGTTTGGACGGGGAGACCCAGTACTTC. This sequence encodes CASGLDGETQYF.

The chain links TRBV29-1 to TRBJ2-1; 8 nucleotides line up with TRBD2. CDR3 size: 14 residues. CDR1 and CDR2 from the germline V gene are SQVTM and ANQGSEA. Unmatched junction bases numbered 5, after V lost 3 bases and J lost 4 bases. CDR3 coding DNA: TGCAGCGTTGATGGACTAGCCCTATACAATGAGCAGTTCTTC. This encodes CSVDGLALYNEQFF.

The V and J genes are TRBV19 and TRBJ2-7, with no clear D. V lost 5 bases and J lost 5, with 7 bases in between. The CDR3 is made up of 11 amino acids. The germline CDR1 and CDR2 sequences are LNHDA and SQIVND (reference sequence). DNA for the CDR3: TGTGCCAGTAGTTCTTCGGACGAGCAGTACTTC. Its translation: CASSSSDEQYF.

The gene calls are TRBV28 and TRBJ1-1; D may be TRBD1 (5 bases). The V gene's germline CDR1 is MDHEN and CDR2 SYDVKM. The CDR3 length is 13 residues. V was pared by 8 bases and J by 4 bases, with 14 bases between. CDR3 sequence reads: CASRTQALTEAFF. In nucleotides, the CDR3 is TGTGCCAGCCGTACACAGGCTCTCACTGAAGCTTTCTTT.

This clone was observed a handful of times. The rearrangement uses TRBV4-3 and TRBJ2-3; possibly TRBD1 for D (6 bases). The germline V gene has CDR1 LGHNA and CDR2 YSLEER. CDR3 length: 13 residues. The V end was cut by 4 bases, the J end by 4 bases, with 9 bases between. CDR3 loop: CASSPQGSDTQYF. CDR3 sequence (DNA): TGCGCCAGCAGCCCACAGGGTTCAGATACGCAGTATTTT.

The chain is built from TRBV27 and TRBJ2-2; D might be TRBD1 (5 bases). This CDR3 region has 13 residues. CDR1 MNHEY and CDR2 SMNVEV come from the germline V gene (reference sequence). The ends were cut back, 3 bases at V and 5 bases at J, with 7 bases in the middle. CDR3 in DNA: TGTGCCAGCAGTTTTAGGGGAACCGGGGAGCTGTTTTTT. Its protein is CASSFRGTGELFF.

The rearrangement uses TRBV7-2 and TRBJ2-5; TRBD2 matches 10 bases. Trimming removed 1 base from V and 2 bases from J; junction bases left unmatched: 7. The CDR3 contains 17 residues. Looked up from germline, CDR1 is SGHTA and CDR2 is FQGNSA. This CDR3 is CASSLVVAGGWQETQYF. CDR3 bases: TGTGCCAGCAGCTTAGTTGTAGCGGGAGGTTGGCAAGAGACCCAGTACTTC.

The chain is built from TRBV19 and TRBJ2-1; D perhaps matches TRBD1 (5 bases). Per the germline V gene, CDR1 is LNHDA and CDR2 is SQIVND (reference sequence). There are 13 residues in the CDR3. The V gene lost 5 bases and the J gene lost 7 bases, with 12 bases spanning the gap. The CDR3 bases are TGTGCCAGTAGTCGCAGGGAAACAAATGAGCAGTTCTTC. The encoded protein is CASSRRETNEQFF.

This clone turned up a few times. The chain uses TRBV10-1 and TRBJ1-5, with 8 bases matching TRBD1. Per germline, CDR1 WNHNN and CDR2 SYGVQD (reference sequence). With 7 bases clipped from V and 7 bases from J, the junction kept 9 bases outside the gene matches. This CDR3 comprises 14 residues. The CDR3 loop is CASNSQGGDQPQHF. CDR3 sequence (DNA): TGCGCCAGCAACTCACAGGGGGGAGACCAGCCCCAGCATTTT.

The genes are TRBV6-1 and TRBJ1-5, with 7 bases fitting TRBD1. Losses at the gene ends were 6 bases for V and 6 bases for J; bases not matched to a gene: 8. Germline-derived CDR1 and CDR2 are MNHNS and SASEGT. The CDR3 contains 14 residues. DNA for the CDR3: TGTGCCAGCAGGATGACAGGGAACGGTCAGCCCCAGCATTTT. The encoded protein is CASRMTGNGQPQHF.

The chain combines TRBV9 with TRBJ2-6; no reliable D call. Trimming removed 7 bases at V and 0 bases at J, with 8 bases between. Germline V gene sequence: CDR1 SGDLS, CDR2 YYNGEE. CDR3 size: 14 residues. The CDR3 DNA is TGTGCCAGCGAACCGGTCTCTGGGGCCAACGTCCTGACTTTC. This codes for CASEPVSGANVLTF.

This chain links TRBV28 with TRBJ1-5; D possibly corresponds to TRBD1 (5 bases). Germline CDR1 reads MDHEN; CDR2 reads SYDVKM. The CDR3 spans 15 residues. V was trimmed by 2 bases and J by 6 bases, leaving 14 bases between them. The CDR3 coding sequence is TGTGCCAGCAGTTTAGCGTCGGGGGGAAGTCAGCCCCAGCATTTT. Translating it yields CASSLASGGSQPQHF. The full variable domain, its missing parts supplied by reference TRBV28 and TRBJ1-5, is DVKVTQSSRYLVKRTGEKVFLECVQDMDHENMFWYRQDPGLGLRLIYFSYDVKMKEKGDIPEGYSVSREKKERFSLILESASTNQTSMYLCASSLASGGSQPQHFGDGTRLSIL.

The chain uses TRBV4-1 and TRBJ2-7; TRBD2 agrees at 8 bases. There are 16 residues in the CDR3. J was trimmed by 2 bases and V by 0 bases; bases with no gene match: 6. CDR1 is MGHRA, CDR2 YSYEKL, per germline. CDR3 in amino acids: CASSQEPGLVAYEQYF. The CDR3 DNA sequence: TGCGCCAGCAGCCAAGAACCGGGACTAGTCGCCTACGAGCAGTACTTC.

The chain is built from TRBV5-3 and TRBJ2-2, with 9 bases identical to TRBD1. TRBV5-3 is reported as an ORF; its role is uncertain. The CDR3 consists of 17 residues. J lost 6 bases, V lost 4 bases, and 13 bases had no gene match. Written as DNA, the CDR3 is TGTGCCAGAAGCCCGCCGGCGGGACAGGGTATCGCCGGGGAGCTGTTTTTT. Translated, it gives CARSPPAGQGIAGELFF.

This chain joins TRBV5-1 and TRBJ2-2, with 9 bases matching TRBD2. Germline-derived CDR1 and CDR2 are SGHRS and YFSETQ. V lost 3 bases, J lost 0 bases, and 3 bases stayed unmatched. CDR3 length equals 16 residues. For the CDR3, the DNA is TGCGCCAGCAGCTCAAGCGGGAGGCCGAACACCGGGGAGCTGTTTTTT. The encoded protein is CASSSSGRPNTGELFF.

This clone was seen only a few times. This rearrangement joins TRBV11-3 to TRBJ2-1; D gene unclear. The germline V gene encodes CDR1 SGHNT and CDR2 YENEEA. V lost 0 bases to trimming and J lost 13 bases, with 16 bases between them. The CDR3 runs to 14 residues. The CDR3 nucleotides read TGTGCCAGCAGCTTAGAGGAGAGAACTACGCAACAGTTCTTC. Protein sequence: CASSLEERTTQQFF. The full variable domain, in which reference TRBV11-3 and TRBJ2-1 provide the parts outside the CDR3, is EAGVVQSPRYKIIEKKQPVAFWCNPISGHNTLYWYLQNLGQGPELLIRYENEEAVDDSQLPKDRFSAERLKGVDSTLKIQPAELGDSAVYLCASSLEERTTQQFFGPGTRLTVL.

The CDR3 protein is CASSLLSVYNEQFF. The CDR3 region has the DNA TGTGCCAGCAGCTTATTGTCTGTTTACAATGAGCAGTTCTTC. The chain couples TRBV7-2 to TRBJ2-1; no firm D call. V lost 2 bases, J lost 4 bases, and 9 bases lay in between. Per the germline V gene, CDR1 is SGHTA and CDR2 is FQGNSA. This CDR3 region has 14 residues.

The rearrangement joins TRBV25-1 to TRBJ2-3; 8 bases fit TRBD2. Germline loops: CDR1 MGHDK, CDR2 SYGVNS. J lost 0 bases, V lost 1 base, and 3 bases had no gene match. There are 16 residues in the CDR3. As DNA, the CDR3 is TGTGCCAGCAGTGAATTACGACTAGCGAGCACAGATACGCAGTATTTT. This sequence encodes CASSELRLASTDTQYF.

This chain connects TRBV18 to TRBJ2-5; D may be TRBD1 (5 bases). The CDR3 loop spans 15 amino acids. V was shortened by 3 bases and J by 4 bases, with 15 bases between the two germline ends. Germline V gene sequence: CDR1 KGHSH, CDR2 LQKENI. In nucleotides, the CDR3 is TGTGCCAGCTCACCGGGGCGTCAGGGAAGAGAGACCCAGTACTTC. It specifies CASSPGRQGRETQYF.